These 2 T cell receptor beta chains originate from one sample sequenced in a study of PD-1 blockade in classical Hodgkin lymphoma. Relapse was seen in all patients after autologous stem cell transplantation, and brentuximab vedotin exposure was variable. TCRdb keeps only in-frame clones here, not all; method: immunoSEQ multiplex PCR. The sample shows almost 100,000 clones, about nine tenths of them seen only once. Sequencing used peripheral blood mononuclear cells (PBMCs), obtained at baseline. The source of these receptors is a human donor with classical Hodgkin lymphoma.

This sequence joins TRBV14 and TRBJ1-5; D may be TRBD1 (6 bases). The ends were cut back, 0 bases at V and 0 bases at J, with 21 bases in the middle. Germline V CDR1 and CDR2: SGHDN, FVKESK. The CDR3 is made up of 20 amino acids. The CDR3 region is CASSQDDLARQEDSNQPQHF. The CDR3 region has the DNA TGTGCCAGCAGCCAAGATGATTTGGCGAGACAGGAGGATAGCAATCAGCCCCAGCATTTT.

The CDR3 DNA sequence: TGTGCCGGGGGGGGGTCTAACTATGGCTACACCTTC. Translated, it gives CAGGGSNYGYTF. The V and J genes are TRBV5-4 and TRBJ1-2; tentatively, D is TRBD1 (5 bases). The V and J ends lost 10 bases and 0 bases respectively, with 10 bases between them. CDR3 length equals 12 residues. The germline CDR1 and CDR2 sequences are SGHNT and YYREEE (reference sequence).